Reported below is one T cell receptor beta chain. The CDR3 contains 13 residues. CDR1 is SQVTM and CDR2 is ANQGSEA in the germline V gene. V was cut by 7 bases and J by 3 bases, with 13 bases left in between. The data stem from a study of blood T cell repertoires in COVID-19. The wider study: Some COVID-19 samples were acute and others convalescent; all came from the United States, Italy and Spain.

In the original processing: Reference gene primer amplification in the assay estimated nucleated cell counts. Produced via immunoSEQ multiplex PCR; TCRdb's table is partial and in-frame only. The V and J calls and clone size are taken from that table; D and trimming were inferred from the DNA. The table includes 250,000 to 350,000 clones, 65% to 90% detected once. The chain combines TRBV29-1 with TRBJ1-5; D unclear. Sequencing was performed on peripheral blood. The receptor was derived from a woman in her 70s with COVID-19, enrolled during active disease. CDR3: CSAGGAPNQPQHF. DNA for the CDR3: TGCAGCGCCGGCGGCGCCCCCAATCAGCCCCAGCATTTT.